Sequencing of this T cell receptor beta chain was carried out in a study of post-analysis software for immune sequencing data. Germline V gene sequence: CDR1 DFQATT, CDR2 SNEGSKA (reference sequence). After removal of 1 base from V and 0 bases from J, the junction contained 4 bases not matched to a gene. The CDR3 contains 16 residues. Every TCR beta cDNA library bore unique molecular identifiers. TCRdb passed the PCR reads through MiXCR, listing each CDR3 protein once. The data contain around 160,000 distinct CDR3 sequences, roughly 35% of them singletons. In this sample, this clonotype turned up a few times.

The TCR sequence derives from a girl aged 10 to 17 with multiple sclerosis. The sequenced sample was blood, obtained after autologous hematopoietic stem cell transplantation. The chain is built from TRBV20-1 and TRBJ2-5; 11 positions match TRBD2. The DNA for the CDR3 is TGCAGTGCTAGAGGACTAGCGGGGAAGTACCAAGAGACCCAGTACTTC. Amino acids: CSARGLAGKYQETQYF.